The present T cell receptor beta chain was sequenced within a study of cytomegalovirus exposure and HLA in healthy donors. Study as a whole: As released early, the data held about 85 million unique TCRs from HLA-typed donors.

Findings and caveats of the study: By a later analysis, the bulk of CMV-associated TCR beta chains appeared HLA-restricted. TCR beta sequences numbering 15,000 to 20,000 were associated with HLA alleles at 0.05 false discovery rate in a later analysis.

The V gene's germline CDR1 is LNHDA and CDR2 SQIVND (reference sequence). V lost 5 bases to trimming and J lost 0 bases, with 19 bases between them. The CDR3 is made up of 17 amino acids. Primers for the PCR totalled 60 Vbeta and 13 Jbeta. TCRdb's table, derived via immunoSEQ multiplex PCR, lists solely in-frame clones and lacks some. The table lists under 200,000 clones, less than 80% of them singletons. Every donor was a healthy person donating bone marrow. The count of this clone is one. Antigen: not known. The sequenced sample consisted of PBMCs. The genes are TRBV19 and TRBJ2-5; the D gene is possibly TRBD2 (6 bases). The sequence was collected from a woman between 35 and 50 years old in good health and CMV-seronegative. The CDR3 coding sequence is TGTGCCAGTAGTTCCCCCCCGAACCTAGCGTACCAAGAGACCCAGTACTTC. Translation gives CASSSPPNLAYQETQYF.